The sequence of this T cell receptor beta chain was determined in a study of vaccination effects on CD4 cells after COVID-19. Study details: Two-dose vaccination with either BNT162b2 or mRNA-1273 was given to the participants. Findings and caveats of the study: Few convalescent patients were studied, and early post-infection samples were lacking. Long after vaccination, the clones induced by infection and by vaccine shrank markedly in size.

As for this clone: Its target is not known.

This CDR3 has 13 residues. Trimming removed 9 bases at V and 2 bases at J, with 11 bases between. Under the ViraFEST assay, PBMC were stimulated with viral peptide pools so that antigen-specific CD4+ T cells expanded. Sequencing was performed afterwards. Culture proceeded for 10 days, and CD4+ T cells were then isolated. Their SARS-CoV-2 infection, verified by PCR, occurred between March and December 2020. IL-2 medium was substituted for half the medium on days 3 and 7. The method was immunoSEQ multiplex PCR; TCRdb's version includes in-frame clones alone and lacks a portion of them. The sample holds around 49,000 clones, approximately 70% seen once.

The sequence came from a human donor who had a prior SARS-CoV-2 infection. The V gene is TRBV12-3 or TRBV12-4, the J gene TRBJ1-5; D not resolved. The material sequenced was CD4+ T cells from PBMCs cultured with a peptide pool, taken before COVID-19 vaccination. The CDR3 nucleotides are TGTGCCAGTTCCGGGAGGGGCAATCAGCCCCAGCATTTT. Its protein is CASSGRGNQPQHF.